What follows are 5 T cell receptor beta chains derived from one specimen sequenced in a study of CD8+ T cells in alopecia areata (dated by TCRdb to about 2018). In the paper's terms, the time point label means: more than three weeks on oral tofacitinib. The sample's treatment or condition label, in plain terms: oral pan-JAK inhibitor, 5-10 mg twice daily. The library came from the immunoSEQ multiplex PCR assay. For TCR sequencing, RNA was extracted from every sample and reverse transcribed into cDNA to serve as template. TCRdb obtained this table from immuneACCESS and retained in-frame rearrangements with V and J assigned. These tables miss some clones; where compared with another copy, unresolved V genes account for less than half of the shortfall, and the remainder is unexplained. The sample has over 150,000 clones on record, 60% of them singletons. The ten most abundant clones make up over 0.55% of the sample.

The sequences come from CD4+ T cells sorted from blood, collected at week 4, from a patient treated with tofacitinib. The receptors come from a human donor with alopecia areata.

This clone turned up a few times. The CDR3 sequence is CASSDDRGSGYEQYF. As DNA, the CDR3 is TGTGCCAGCAGCGACGACAGGGGATCTGGCTACGAGCAGTACTTC. The chain employs TRBV5-6 and TRBJ2-7; 8 bases are shared with TRBD1. V shed 4 bases and J 3 bases; nucleotides not matched to a gene: 9. CDR1 and CDR2 from the germline V gene are SGHDT and YYEEEE. This CDR3 contains 15 residues.

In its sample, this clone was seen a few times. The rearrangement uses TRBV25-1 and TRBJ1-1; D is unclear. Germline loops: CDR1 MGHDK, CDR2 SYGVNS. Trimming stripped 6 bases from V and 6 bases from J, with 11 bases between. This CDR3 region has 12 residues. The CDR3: CASSPFNSEAFF. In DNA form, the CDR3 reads TGTGCCAGCAGCCCGTTCAATTCTGAAGCTTTCTTT.

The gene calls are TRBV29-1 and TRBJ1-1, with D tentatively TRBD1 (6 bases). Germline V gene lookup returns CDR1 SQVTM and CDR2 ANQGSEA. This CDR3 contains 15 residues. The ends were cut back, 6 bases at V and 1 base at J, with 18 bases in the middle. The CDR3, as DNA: TGCAGCGTGAATCGGGGAGGACAGCCGAACACTGAAGCTTTCTTT. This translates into CSVNRGGQPNTEAFF.

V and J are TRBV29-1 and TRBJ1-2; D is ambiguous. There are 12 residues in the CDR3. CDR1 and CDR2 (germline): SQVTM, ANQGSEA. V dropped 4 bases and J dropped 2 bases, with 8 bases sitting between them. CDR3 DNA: TGCAGCGTTGCTTCAAAGAACTATGGCTACACCTTC. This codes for CSVASKNYGYTF.

The CDR3 reads CASSWIGGRPPTQYF. Written as DNA, the CDR3 is TGTGCCAGCAGTTGGATAGGGGGCAGGCCACCTACGCAGTATTTT. The gene calls are TRBV5-4 and TRBJ2-3; 7 bases match TRBD1. This CDR3 is built from 15 residues. The ends lost 5 bases at V and 8 bases at J; junction bases unmatched: 14. Germline lookup yields CDR1 SGHNT and CDR2 YYREEE (reference sequence). Looking up the rest from reference TRBV5-4 and TRBJ2-3 gives the full variable domain: ETGVTQSPTHLIKTRGQQVTLRCSSQSGHNTVSWYQQALGQGPQFIFQYYREEENGRGNFPPRFSGLQFPNYSSELNVNALELDDSALYLCASSWIGGRPPTQYFGPGTRLTVL.